These 21 T cell receptor beta chains were all obtained from the same sample, sequenced in a study of human T cells and chemical hapten exposure. TCRdb processed the RACE reads anew with MiXCR; each CDR3 protein has one entry. Of fewer than 65,000 distinct CDR3 sequences in the sample, 9.4% were seen once. Time point given: pre-sensitization, week 0. The treatment here: therapeutic diphenylcyclopropenone sensitization with weekly scalp DPC. Here the sequenced sample was whole blood, taken in connection with sensitization to the hapten diphenylcyclopropenone (DPC). The receptors stem from a middle-aged woman with alopecia areata. Some clones in this sample may be carry-over from other donors' samples.

This clonotype showed up many times. V and J are TRBV7-6 and TRBJ2-2, with D perhaps TRBD1 or TRBD2 (5 bases each). This CDR3 is 17 amino acids long. V was trimmed by 5 bases and J by 3 bases, leaving 19 bases between them. Germline CDR1 and CDR2: SGHVS and FNYEAQ. The CDR3 loop reads CASSTTVRDGHTGELFF. The CDR3 region has the DNA TGTGCCAGCAGCACAACAGTTCGGGACGGACACACCGGGGAGCTGTTTTTT. Based on the CDR3 plus reference TRBV7-6 and TRBJ2-2, the full variable domain is GAGVSQSPRYKVTKRGQDVALRCDPISGHVSLYWYRQALGQGPEFLTYFNYEAQQDKSGLPNDRFSAERPEGSISTLTIQRTEQRDSAMYRCASSTTVRDGHTGELFFGEGSRLTVL.

This chain connects TRBV20-1 to TRBJ2-5; a weak D match, TRBD2 (5 bases). The CDR3 has 16 residues. Germline CDR1 is DFQATT and CDR2 is SNEGSKA (reference sequence). Between the trimmed V and J ends, which lost 1 base and 3 bases, there was a span of 18 bases. CDR3 amino acids: CSARASELASKETQYF. The CDR3 DNA is TGCAGTGCTAGAGCTTCTGAGCTAGCCTCCAAAGAGACCCAGTACTTC.

This clonotype was counted at least ten times. The chain is built from TRBV6-1 and TRBJ1-5; 10 positions agree with TRBD1. Germline V lookup: CDR1 MNHNS, CDR2 SASEGT. This CDR3 contains 16 residues. Losses at the gene ends were 6 bases for V and 5 bases for J; bases not matched to a gene: 10. The CDR3 DNA reads TGTGCCAGCAGCAAAACTACCGGGACAGGGGATCAGCCCCAGCATTTT. Residues: CASSKTTGTGDQPQHF.

This clonotype occurred many times. The chain employs TRBV27 and TRBJ2-5, with D perhaps matching TRBD1 (6 bases). CDR1 is MNHEY, CDR2 SMNVEV, per germline (reference sequence). This CDR3 region has 16 residues. The V gene lost 8 bases and the J gene lost 1 base, with 20 bases spanning the gap. CDR3 residues: CASSFLGQRSQETQYF. CDR3 coding DNA: TGTGCCAGCTCTTTCCTCGGACAGAGGAGCCAAGAGACCCAGTACTTC.

This rearrangement joins TRBV2 to TRBJ1-4; maybe TRBD1 (6 bases). The length of the CDR3 is 15 residues. Germline V gives CDR1 SNHLY, CDR2 FYNNEI. V dropped 5 bases and J dropped 7 bases, with 17 bases sitting between them. CDR3 nucleotides: TGTGCCAGCAGTCAACAGGGCCCAGCGGGTGAAAAACTGTTTTTT. Its translation: CASSQQGPAGEKLFF.

This chain uses TRBV12-3 or TRBV12-4 with TRBJ1-1; D possibly corresponds to TRBD1 (5 bases). V gave up 7 bases and J gave up 5 bases, with 17 bases separating them. This CDR3 contains 14 residues. CDR3 DNA: TGTGCCAGCACCGTCCAGAGGGGTTGGACTGAAGCTTTCTTT. Its protein is CASTVQRGWTEAFF.

This clonotype has ten or more counts. The chain combines TRBV20-1 with TRBJ2-3; 11 bases fit TRBD2. CDR3 size: 18 residues. The junction had 10 bases not matched to a gene; V was cut back by 1 base and J by 1 base. The V gene's germline CDR1 is DFQATT and CDR2 SNEGSKA (reference sequence). The CDR3 sequence is CSARGAPGLAVGTDTQYF. The CDR3, as DNA: TGCAGTGCTAGAGGGGCGCCGGGACTAGCGGTGGGCACAGATACGCAGTATTTT.

This clonotype was detected many times. The chain combines TRBV5-1 with TRBJ1-1, with D perhaps matching TRBD1 (6 bases). Deletions cut 2 bases from V and 1 base from J, with 15 bases between. The CDR3 spans 16 residues. Germline V gene sequence: CDR1 SGHRS, CDR2 YFSETQ. CDR3 amino acids: CASSLPPHRENTEAFF. The DNA of the CDR3 is TGCGCCAGCAGCTTACCCCCCCACAGGGAGAACACTGAAGCTTTCTTT.

Regarding this clonotype: It may be a read error: a sequence one base away is much more abundant. This chain uses TRBV11-2 with TRBJ2-3, with 8 bases that match TRBD1. The CDR3 has 15 amino acids. Germline V lookup: CDR1 SGHAT, CDR2 FQNNGV. The DNA for the CDR3 is TGTGTCAGCAGCTTGGGGACAGGAAGCACAGATACGCAGTATTTT. The encoded protein is CVSSLGTGSTDTQYF.

This clonotype was seen at least ten times. The chain couples TRBV12-3 or TRBV12-4 to TRBJ1-1; TRBD1 might be the D (6 bases). V was shortened by 5 bases and J by 5 bases, with 12 bases between the two germline ends. The length of the CDR3 is 13 residues. The CDR3: CASSPWTVTEAFF. The CDR3 nucleotides are TGTGCCAGCAGTCCCTGGACAGTAACTGAAGCTTTCTTT.

This clonotype occurred many times. This chain uses TRBV6-6 with TRBJ1-5; D possibly corresponds to TRBD1 (5 bases). CDR1 and CDR2 from the germline V gene are MNHNY and SVGAGI (reference sequence). V shed 4 bases and J shed 0 bases, with 16 bases lying between them. This CDR3 has 17 residues. CDR3: CASSSAGGPTSNQPQHF. For the CDR3, the DNA is TGTGCCAGCAGTTCAGCGGGGGGTCCCACTAGCAATCAGCCCCAGCATTTT.

The rearrangement uses TRBV20-1 and TRBJ1-1; 10 nucleotides line up with TRBD1. Trimming at V came to 2 bases and at J to 1 base, leaving 10 bases not matched to a gene. Germline-derived CDR1 and CDR2 are DFQATT and SNEGSKA (reference sequence). The CDR3 extends over 17 amino acids. The CDR3 loop reads CSARSLGQGPQNTEAFF. The CDR3, as DNA: TGCAGTGCTAGATCCTTGGGACAGGGGCCCCAGAACACTGAAGCTTTCTTT.

This clonotype has a handful of counts. The chain uses TRBV7-2 and TRBJ2-3, with 8 bases lining up with TRBD2. The CDR3 has 14 amino acids. Germline assignment: CDR1 SGHTA and CDR2 FQGNSA. The junction had 6 bases not matched to a gene; V was cut back by 6 bases and J by 4 bases. The CDR3 region has the DNA TGTGCCAGCAGATACGGGGGGGCCCCAGATACGCAGTATTTT. It yields the protein CASRYGGAPDTQYF.

This clonotype was detected ten times or more. The chain has TRBV6-2 or TRBV6-3 and TRBJ1-5; 7 bases are a match to TRBD1. V lost 8 bases and J lost 1; bases outside the gene matches: 2. Germline assignment: CDR1 MNHEY and CDR2 SVGEGT. This CDR3 contains 13 residues. CDR3 bases: TGTGCCAGCGGGGACAGAAGCAATCAGCCCCAGCATTTT. As protein: CASGDRSNQPQHF.

This clonotype was seen a handful of times. V is TRBV5-4 and J is TRBJ2-5; TRBD1 agrees at 7 bases. CDR3 length: 15 residues. Trimming cost V 4 bases and J 3 bases; bases outside gene matches: 9. Germline assignment: CDR1 SGHNT and CDR2 YYREEE (reference sequence). The CDR3 spells CASSLRDRDEETQYF. CDR3 in DNA: TGTGCCAGCAGCCTCCGGGACAGAGATGAAGAGACCCAGTACTTC. Filled out from reference TRBV5-4 and TRBJ2-5, the complete variable domain reads ETGVTQSPTHLIKTRGQQVTLRCSSQSGHNTVSWYQQALGQGPQFIFQYYREEENGRGNFPPRFSGLQFPNYSSELNVNALELDDSALYLCASSLRDRDEETQYFGPGTRLLVL.

The rearrangement links TRBV7-9 to TRBJ1-4; D not resolved. Germline-derived CDR1 and CDR2 are SEHNR and FQNEAQ (reference sequence). The ends were cut back, 2 bases at V and 14 bases at J, with 12 bases in the middle. The CDR3 contains 12 residues. The CDR3 DNA reads as TGTGCCAGCAGCTTACTTCCGGTCGGGCTGTTTTTT. This translates into CASSLLPVGLFF.

The rearrangement uses TRBV20-1 and TRBJ1-5; 7 bases align to TRBD1. Per the germline V gene, CDR1 is DFQATT and CDR2 is SNEGSKA (reference sequence). The CDR3 extends over 14 amino acids. The trim removed 2 bases at V and 1 base at J, leaving 2 bases unmatched. The CDR3 is CSARQGESNQPQHF. DNA for the CDR3: TGCAGTGCTAGACAGGGGGAAAGCAATCAGCCCCAGCATTTT.

Comments on this clonotype: Possible read error: a much larger clone is one base away. The rearrangement joins TRBV4-2 to TRBJ2-4; the D gene is possibly TRBD1 (7 bases). Per the germline V gene, CDR1 is LGHNA and CDR2 is YNFKEQ. The V end lost 6 bases, the J end lost 3 bases, and 12 bases lay between the germline ends. The CDR3 is 14 residues long. As DNA, the CDR3 is TGTGCCAGCAGTACAGGGGAGGACAAAAACATTCAGTACTTC. Protein: CASSTGEDKNIQYF.

The table lists this clonotype with a few counts. The V gene is TRBV28, the J gene TRBJ2-3; D may be TRBD1 or TRBD2 (5 bases each). Germline lookup yields CDR1 MDHEN and CDR2 SYDVKM. The ends were cut back, 8 bases at V and 2 bases at J, with 11 bases in the middle. The CDR3 covers 13 residues. The CDR3 region is CASGGRITDTQYF. CDR3 DNA sequence: TGTGCCAGCGGGGGAAGGATCACAGATACGCAGTATTTT.

In its sample, this clonotype was seen a few times. The CDR3 region has the DNA TGCGCCAGCAGCTTGGTCGGGGACAAATACAATGAGCAGTTCTTC. It codes for CASSLVGDKYNEQFF. The chain uses TRBV5-1 and TRBJ2-1, with D tentatively TRBD1 (6 bases). This CDR3 contains 15 residues. V was shortened by 0 bases and J by 4 bases, with 11 bases between the two germline ends. Germline CDR1 is SGHRS and CDR2 is YFSETQ.

The chain combines TRBV6-2 or TRBV6-3 with TRBJ1-1; no clear D gene. The CDR3 spans 14 residues. V lost 2 bases and J lost 3, with 10 bases in between. Germline V gene data show CDR1 as MNHEY and CDR2 as SVGEGT. CDR3 coding DNA: TGTGCCAGCAGTTACCGGTACCCCGACACTGAAGCTTTCTTT. Translating gives CASSYRYPDTEAFF.